Given below is one T cell receptor beta chain in context. There is no known antigen for this receptor. The junction departs from the called germline gene at one end, perhaps through a read error. This record comes from a study of blood T cell repertoires in COVID-19 (dated by TCRdb to the early 2020s). A note on the overall study: Samples from collaborators originated in the United States, Italy and Spain and spanned both the acute and convalescent phases of COVID-19. The material from the prospective study consisted of cDNA or gDNA derived from T cells, B-cell-depleted T cells, or PBMCs. Subjects who had been exposed to COVID-19, were actively infected with it, or had recovered from it provided the deeply sampled blood TCRbeta repertoires that made up the dataset. The repertoires were made available in a free public database intended to serve as a resource for research on the immune response to SARS-CoV-2. Samples were obtained from the ongoing ImmuneRACE study (first 160 participants) and from 950 to 1,500 subjects provided by 6 global collaborators. The sample metadata nearly always contained a de-identified subject ID, COVID-19 status, age in years and sex. Where HLA class I and class II types were available, the types were taken from metadata supplied by the sample provider, not from assay-based typing.

CDR1 KGHDR and CDR2 SFDVKD are derived from the germline V gene. The CDR3 contains 15 residues, cysteine and phenylalanine counted. Just the 45-base CDR3 DNA is kept, in frame starting at base 1. Study-wide conclusions, independent of this receptor: The amount of clinical and demographic metadata varied by source and participant and was provided uncurated.

Enrolling through a virtual design, the prospective study's participants ranged in age from roughly 18 to 89 years and lived across 24 United States geographic areas. To assign participants to cohorts, the prospective study relied on clinical history that participants themselves reported in a screening survey and a study questionnaire. Recovered participants in ImmuneRACE Cohort 3 were defined as having two consecutive negative NP/OP PCR tests, clearance from a healthcare professional, or resolution of symptoms. In the prospective study, mobile phlebotomists collected whole blood, serum and a nasopharyngeal or oropharyngeal swab from each participant. Participants in the prospective study had the option to provide additional blood draws and questionnaires over an approximately 2-month period. Prospective study blood samples were shipped either frozen or at room temperature before DNA extraction.

TCRbeta CDR3 regions were amplified from genomic DNA by means of the immunoSEQ Assay, a bias-controlled multiplex PCR. On the study's bioinformatics: Within the assay, amplification of reference gene primers was used to estimate how many nucleated cells each sample contained. To quantify the absolute abundance of each unique TCRbeta CDR3 rearrangement, sequence reads were collapsed and filtered. For each sample, productive Simpson clonality was calculated as the square root of Simpson's diversity index across productive rearrangements. The table comes from immuneACCESS by way of TCRdb, which keeps in-frame sequences with V and J called. Part of the clones is missing from these tables; in studies checked, under half for an unresolved V gene and the rest for unknown reasons. For V, J and clone size, that table is used; D and trimming come from the DNA. For this sample the table gives roughly 180,000 clones, of which less than 85% were detected only once. Around 18% of the sample is in the top ten clones.

The V gene is TRBV24-1 and the J gene is TRBJ1-1, with a weak D call of TRBD1 (5 bases match). The receptor comes from a man between 60 and 70 years old who had recovered from COVID-19. Sequencing input: PBMCs or T cells enriched from blood (not recorded which). For the CDR3, the sequence is CATRPGAQGSAEAFF. The DNA sequence follows: TGTGCAACCAGGCCTGGGGCGCAGGGATCTGCTGAAGCTTTCTTT.